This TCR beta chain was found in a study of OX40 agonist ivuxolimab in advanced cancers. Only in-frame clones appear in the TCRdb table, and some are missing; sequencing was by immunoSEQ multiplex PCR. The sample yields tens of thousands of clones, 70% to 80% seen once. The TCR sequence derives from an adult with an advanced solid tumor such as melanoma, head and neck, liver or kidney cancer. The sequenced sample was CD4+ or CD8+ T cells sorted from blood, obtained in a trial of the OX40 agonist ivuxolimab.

The CDR3 DNA reads TGCGCCAGCAGTGACCCCCCGTTGGGCACAGATACGCAGTATTTT. Its protein is CASSDPPLGTDTQYF. V usage is TRBV10-2 and J usage is TRBJ2-3; D gene unclear. The CDR3 extends over 15 amino acids. V shed 3 bases and J shed 1 base, with 11 bases lying between them. The germline V gene has CDR1 WSHSY and CDR2 SAAADI.